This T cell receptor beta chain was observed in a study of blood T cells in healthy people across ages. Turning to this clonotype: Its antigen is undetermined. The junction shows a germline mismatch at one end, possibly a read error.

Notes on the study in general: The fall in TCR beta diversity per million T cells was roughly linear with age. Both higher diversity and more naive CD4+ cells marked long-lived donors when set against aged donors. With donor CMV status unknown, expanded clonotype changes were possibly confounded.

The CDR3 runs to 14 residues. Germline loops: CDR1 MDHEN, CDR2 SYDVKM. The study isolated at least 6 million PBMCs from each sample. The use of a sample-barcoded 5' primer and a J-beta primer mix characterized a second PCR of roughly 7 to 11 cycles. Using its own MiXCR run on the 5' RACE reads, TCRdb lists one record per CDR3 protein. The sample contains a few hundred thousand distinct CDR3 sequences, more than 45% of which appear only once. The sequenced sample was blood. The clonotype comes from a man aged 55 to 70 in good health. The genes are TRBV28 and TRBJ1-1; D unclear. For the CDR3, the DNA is TGCGCCAGCAGTTTACCCACCACGGGGTACAAAGCTTTCTTT. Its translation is CASSLPTTGYKAFF.